This T cell receptor (beta chain) was obtained from a study of T cell changes during pregnancy in multiple sclerosis. CDR3 length equals 13 residues. The germline gives CDR1 SNHLY, CDR2 FYNNEI. The V and J ends lost 2 bases and 6 bases respectively, with 10 bases between them. Assay used: immunoSEQ multiplex PCR; TCRdb lists only in-frame clones, some missing. Among about 59,000 clones listed, approximately 94% were seen once. The chain joins TRBV2 to TRBJ1-2; D gene ambiguous. The source material was CD8+ T cells from peripheral blood mononuclear cells, sampled after pregnancy. The source is a female donor with multiple sclerosis, enrolled in a pregnancy study. The CDR3 is CASSESKADGYTF. Here the CDR3 DNA reads TGTGCCAGCAGTGAATCAAAAGCGGATGGCTACACCTTC.